Presented here are 13 T cell receptor beta chains from one specimen sequenced in a study of T cells in Graves' hyperthyroidism and ophthalmopathy. TCR beta CDR3 regions were amplified from RNA transcripts. Primed by the HTBI set, a first-round RT-PCR was run on the TCR CDR3. One entry per CDR3 protein, called by TCRdb with MiXCR from the multiplex PCR reads. The sample holds fewer than 650,000 distinct CDR3 sequences, approximately 15% seen once. Sequenced material: blood. The receptors shown here come from a woman between 18 and 29 years old with Graves' ophthalmopathy.

About this clonotype: This may stem from a read error, because a much larger clone lies one nucleotide away. This rearrangement joins TRBV2 to TRBJ1-1; a weak D match, TRBD1 (5 bases). This CDR3 contains 16 residues. CDR1 and CDR2 from the germline V gene are SNHLY and FYNNEI. Between the trimmed V and J ends, which lost 4 bases and 1 base, there was a span of 16 bases. The CDR3 region is CASSGEGTGPNTEAFF. In DNA, the CDR3 is TGTGCCAGCAGTGGCGAGGGGACGGGCCCGAACACTGAAGCTTTCTTT.

The chain's CDR3 is CSVGGAGEKFF. The CDR3 nucleotides read TGCAGCGTTGGGGGAGCGGGAGAAAAGTTCTTC. The rearrangement links TRBV29-1 to TRBJ2-1; 8 bases match TRBD2. J gave up 14 bases and V 4 bases, and 7 bases lay outside the gene matches. The CDR3 extends over 11 amino acids. From germline, CDR1 is SQVTM and CDR2 ANQGSEA.

This clonotype appeared many times. The J gene is TRBJ1-1, the V gene TRBV2; the match to TRBD1 covers 7 bases. CDR1 SNHLY and CDR2 FYNNEI come from the germline V gene. This CDR3 is 16 amino acids long. Trimming removed 8 bases from V and 0 bases from J; junction bases left unmatched: 12. Here the CDR3 DNA reads TGTGCCAGCCCCTTCGGGACAGCTGTTCTGAACACTGAAGCTTTCTTT. Protein product: CASPFGTAVLNTEAFF.

This clonotype was picked up many times. This chain connects TRBV7-3 to TRBJ1-2, with 7 nucleotides matching TRBD1. V shed 2 bases and J 4 bases; nucleotides not matched to a gene: 1. The germline V gene encodes CDR1 SGHTA and CDR2 FQGTGA. This CDR3 contains 13 residues. This CDR3 reads CASSLAGGYGYTF. In nucleotides, the CDR3 is TGTGCCAGCAGCTTAGCAGGGGGCTATGGCTACACCTTC.

This clonotype appeared many times. J is TRBJ2-5 and V is TRBV12-3 or TRBV12-4; 9 bases map to TRBD2. Germline trimming cut 3 bases from V and 5 bases from J; bases unmatched to any gene: 7. CDR3 length: 15 residues. CDR3 region: CASSLNSGSRETQYF. CDR3 in DNA: TGTGCCAGCAGTTTGAATAGCGGGAGTAGGGAGACCCAGTACTTC.

V and J are TRBV27 and TRBJ1-2; tentatively, D is TRBD1 (5 bases). With 4 bases removed from V and 5 bases from J, the gap between germline ends came to 17 bases. CDR3 length: 15 amino acids. Germline loops: CDR1 MNHEY, CDR2 SMNVEV (reference sequence). CDR3 protein: CASSSQGPEWYGYTF. CDR3 in DNA: TGTGCCAGCAGTTCCCAGGGTCCGGAATGGTATGGCTACACCTTC.

V is TRBV7-9 and J is TRBJ2-7, with 8 bases identical to TRBD1. Germline CDR1 is SEHNR and CDR2 is FQNEAQ (reference sequence). The CDR3 contains 15 residues. With 5 bases clipped from V and 0 bases from J, the junction kept 6 bases outside the gene matches. CDR3 protein: CASSQGDRSSYEQYF. The CDR3 nucleotides read TGTGCCAGCAGCCAGGGGGACAGGAGCTCCTACGAGCAGTACTTC.

This clonotype has at least ten counts. The genes are TRBV11-2 and TRBJ2-7; no definite D call. This CDR3 is built from 13 residues. The germline V gene has CDR1 SGHAT and CDR2 FQNNGV. Trimming removed 5 bases at V and 3 bases at J, with 11 bases between. This chain's CDR3 is CASSKTEDYEQYF. The CDR3 region has the DNA TGTGCCAGCAGCAAAACAGAGGACTACGAGCAGTACTTC.

This clonotype has just a few counts. The chain combines TRBV9 with TRBJ1-2, with TRBD1 matching over 7 bases. Germline CDR1 is SGDLS and CDR2 is YYNGEE. The CDR3 covers 14 residues. V was pared by 6 bases and J by 4 bases, with 9 bases of the junction left unmatched. This CDR3 is CASNRQGGAYGYTF. The CDR3 DNA reads as TGTGCCAGCAACCGACAGGGCGGGGCCTATGGCTACACCTTC.

This clonotype was observed many times. V is TRBV13 and J is TRBJ1-1; perhaps TRBD1 as D (5 bases). In germline, CDR1 is PRHDT, CDR2 FYEKMQ (reference sequence). There are 14 residues in the CDR3. Trimming pared 1 base from V and 6 bases from J, leaving 12 bases between. DNA of the CDR3: TGTGCCAGCAGCTTAGATCCGGGAGGGGCTGAAGCTTTCTTT. As protein: CASSLDPGGAEAFF.

This clonotype was observed many times. This chain joins TRBV27 and TRBJ2-7; tentative D call: TRBD2 (6 bases). V was trimmed by 3 bases and J by 3 bases, leaving 12 bases between them. The length of the CDR3 is 14 residues. Germline values: CDR1 MNHEY, CDR2 SMNVEV (reference sequence). CDR3 amino acids: CASSLEGRNYEQYF. The CDR3 DNA is TGTGCCAGCAGTTTGGAGGGACGAAACTACGAGCAGTACTTC.

With regard to this clonotype: Because the CDR3's place on the DNA is in doubt, the DNA is left out and the CDR3 is given as listed by TCRdb. The rearrangement joins TRBV7-9 to TRBJ1-3. CDR1 and CDR2 (germline): SEHNR, FQNEAQ (reference sequence). The CDR3 is 15 residues long, counting both termini. CDR3 region: CASSPLWGSGNTICF.

V gene TRBV7-9 combines with J gene TRBJ2-7; possible D gene TRBD2, 6 bases. The CDR3 runs to 14 residues. Trimming stripped 3 bases from V and 3 bases from J, with 12 bases between. CDR1 and CDR2 from the germline V gene are SEHNR and FQNEAQ (reference sequence). For the CDR3, the DNA is TGTGCCAGCAGCTTCGGGGGAGTCGTCTACGAGCAGTACTTC. Amino acid sequence: CASSFGGVVYEQYF. The variable domain in full, with the rest retrieved from reference TRBV7-9 and TRBJ2-7, is DTGVSQNPRHKITKRGQNVTFRCDPISEHNRLYWYRQTLGQGPEFLTYFQNEAQLEKSRLLSDRFSAERPKGSFSTLEIQRTEQGDSAMYLCASSFGGVVYEQYFGPGTRLTVT.